This is a list of T cell receptor beta chains from one sample in a study of blood T cell repertoires in COVID-19. Profiling relied on immunoSEQ multiplex PCR, and the TCRdb table lists in-frame clones only, not all of them. The data contain tens of thousands of clones, around 72% of them singletons. Sequenced sample: peripheral blood. The receptors stem from a man between 65 and 85 years old with COVID-19, enrolled during active disease. Each CDR3 is given with its conserved first and last residue. Fields, in order: clone size, J gene, D gene, CDR3 length, V gene, CDR3 protein, CDR3 DNA. D genes are given only for firm matches. Not every row has a clone size; where given, it reads once, few, many or a size class.

>few|TRBJ1-1|NA|11|TRBV10-3
CAAGKGTEAFF
TGTGCCGCGGGAAAGGGCACTGAAGCTTTCTTT
>few|TRBJ2-7|NA|13|TRBV27
CASRGAGWYEQYF
TGTGCCAGCAGGGGGGCGGGTTGGTACGAGCAGTACTTC
>NA|TRBJ2-2|NA|14|TRBV6-5
CASRQDRSTGELFF
TGTGCCAGCAGACAAGACAGGTCTACCGGGGAGCTGTTTTTT
>NA|TRBJ2-5|NA|13|TRBV14
CASSQGTVGTQYF
TGTGCCAGCAGCCAAGGGACAGTGGGGACCCAGTACTTC
>NA|TRBJ1-1|NA|13|TRBV19
CASSTGVVTEAFF
TGTGCCAGTAGTACAGGGGTTGTCACTGAAGCTTTCTTT
>NA|TRBJ2-2|NA|16|TRBV27
CASSLLLFSAPGELFF
TGTGCCAGCAGTTTACTACTTTTTAGCGCGCCCGGGGAGCTGTTTTTT
>NA|TRBJ2-3|NA|15|TRBV2
CASSENPTATDTQYF
TGTGCCAGCAGTGAGAACCCGACAGCCACAGATACGCAGTATTTT
>NA|TRBJ2-1|NA|13|TRBV27
CASSLSRYGEQFF
TGTGCCAGCAGTTTATCGAGGTACGGTGAGCAGTTCTTC
>few|TRBJ2-1|NA|11|TRBV11-2
CASSSNNEQFF
TGTGCCAGCAGCTCTAACAATGAGCAGTTCTTC
>NA|TRBJ2-1|NA|16|TRBV27
CASSPLGFGGVNEQFF
TGTGCCAGCAGTCCCCTAGGTTTCGGAGGGGTGAATGAGCAGTTCTTC
>NA|TRBJ1-3|TRBD1|15|TRBV9
CASSASGGAGNTIYF
TGTGCCAGCAGCGCGTCAGGGGGCGCTGGAAACACCATATATTTT
>once|TRBJ2-1|TRBD2|14|TRBV3-1/TRBV3-2
CASSQNSGSDEQFF
TGTGCCAGCAGCCAAAATAGCGGGAGTGATGAGCAGTTCTTC
>once|TRBJ1-1|NA|15|TRBV28
CASSVGRPSAAEAFF
TGTGCCAGCAGTGTCGGGAGGCCCTCTGCGGCAGAAGCTTTCTTT
>NA|TRBJ2-7|TRBD1|16|TRBV4-1
CASSQDWGQGGYEQYF
TGCGCCAGCAGCCAAGATTGGGGACAGGGAGGCTACGAGCAGTACTTC
>NA|TRBJ1-1|TRBD1|12|TRBV5-1
CASQRGRDEAFF
TGCGCCAGCCAGAGGGGGCGAGATGAAGCTTTCTTT
>few|TRBJ2-2|TRBD2|15|TRBV11-2
CASRSSGANTGELFF
TGTGCCAGCAGATCTAGCGGGGCCAACACCGGGGAGCTGTTTTTT
>NA|TRBJ1-6|TRBD1|15|TRBV3-1/TRBV3-2
CASSLRTGGNSPLHF
TGTGCCAGCAGCCTCCGGACAGGGGGCAATTCACCCCTCCACTTT
>many|TRBJ1-5|TRBD1|15|TRBV28
CASSLHGQGVGPQHF
TGTGCCAGCAGTTTACATGGACAGGGGGTCGGGCCCCAGCATTTT
>NA|TRBJ2-2|NA|15|TRBV9
CASSVGLDNTGELFF
TGTGCCAGCAGCGTAGGGCTAGATAACACCGGGGAGCTGTTTTTT
>NA|TRBJ2-7|NA|13|TRBV5-1
CASRRGSSYEQYF
TGCGCCAGCCGCCGAGGGAGCTCCTACGAGCAGTACTTC
>once|TRBJ1-2|TRBD1|16|TRBV19
CASSPWDRGPFYGYTF
TGTGCCAGTAGTCCTTGGGACAGGGGGCCGTTCTATGGCTACACCTTC
>NA|TRBJ1-2|NA|12|TRBV25-1
CASSGQFYGYTF
TGTGCCAGCAGCGGACAGTTCTATGGCTACACCTTC
>few|TRBJ2-2|TRBD1|16|TRBV7-6
CASSPRQGENTGELFF
TGTGCCAGCAGCCCTCGACAGGGAGAGAACACCGGGGAGCTGTTTTTT
>NA|TRBJ2-7|TRBD1|15|TRBV30
CAWRDQGGRSYEQYF
TGTGCCTGGAGGGATCAAGGGGGCCGATCCTACGAGCAGTACTTC
>NA|TRBJ2-2|TRBD2|16|TRBV9
CASSPLPGTKAGELFF
TGTGCCAGCAGCCCCCTCCCAGGGACTAAGGCCGGGGAGCTGTTTTTT
>NA|TRBJ1-2|NA|15|TRBV28
CASSLGRRVDYGYTF
TGTGCCAGCAGTTTGGGCCGCAGGGTAGACTATGGCTACACCTTC
>NA|TRBJ2-5|TRBD2|13|TRBV28
CASSLQGGETQYF
TGTGCCAGCAGTTTGCAGGGAGGGGAGACCCAGTACTTC
>NA|TRBJ2-7|TRBD2|14|TRBV2
CASRRLAGAYEQYF
TGTGCCAGCCGGAGACTAGCGGGAGCCTACGAGCAGTACTTC
>once|TRBJ1-1|NA|14|TRBV5-6
CASSRRGGAAEAFF
TGTGCCAGCAGCAGGAGGGGGGGCGCCGCTGAAGCTTTCTTT
>few|TRBJ2-5|TRBD2|16|TRBV7-2
CASSLQGAAGGGTQYF
TGTGCCAGCTCCTTACAGGGCGCAGCGGGAGGAGGGACCCAGTACTTC
>NA|TRBJ1-2|TRBD1|13|TRBV12-3/TRBV12-4
CASSLATGGEDTF
TGTGCCAGCAGTTTGGCGACAGGGGGGGAGGACACCTTC
>NA|TRBJ1-1|NA|14|TRBV20-1
CSASRGHMNTEAFF
TGCAGTGCTAGTCGCGGACATATGAACACTGAAGCTTTCTTT
>NA|TRBJ2-2|NA|14|TRBV6-5
CASSTSGLGGELFF
TGTGCCAGCAGTACGAGCGGGTTGGGCGGGGAGCTGTTTTTT
>NA|TRBJ2-5|NA|16|TRBV3-1/TRBV3-2
CASSHQLRQGQETQYF
TGTGCCAGCAGCCATCAACTGAGGCAGGGGCAAGAGACCCAGTACTTC
>few|TRBJ2-1|NA|16|TRBV7-2
CASSSPSGTRGNEQFF
TGTGCCAGCAGCTCCCCCAGCGGGACACGGGGAAATGAGCAGTTCTTC
>NA|TRBJ2-5|TRBD1|13|TRBV12-3/TRBV12-4
CASSFQGVQTQYF
TGTGCCAGCAGTTTCCAGGGGGTGCAGACCCAGTACTTC
>once|TRBJ2-3|NA|14|TRBV5-5
CASSLGPNTDTQYF
TGTGCCAGCAGCCTGGGGCCCAACACAGATACGCAGTATTTT
>NA|TRBJ2-2|TRBD2|15|TRBV9
CASSMASGGTGELFF
TGTGCCAGCAGCATGGCTAGCGGGGGGACCGGGGAGCTGTTTTTT
>few|TRBJ2-2|NA|14|TRBV7-3
CASSLNRGTGELFF
TGTGCCAGCAGTCTAAATAGGGGCACCGGGGAGCTGTTTTTT